Each of the 3 T cell receptor beta chains below was sequenced from the same sample in a study of cytomegalovirus exposure and HLA in healthy donors. PCR primers comprised 60 Vbeta and 13 Jbeta primers. The table came from immunoSEQ multiplex PCR; TCRdb's copy has only in-frame clones and leaves some out. The table lists about 210,000 clones, approximately 80% of them singletons, with about 3.1% in the top ten. Sequenced: PBMCs. The receptors derive from a man aged 25 to 45 in good health and CMV-seronegative.

As concerns this clone: The junction departs from germline at one end; a sequencing error may be responsible. The gene calls are TRBV7-9 and TRBJ1-4; the D gene is possibly TRBD1 (6 bases). The CDR3 length is 14 residues. From germline, CDR1 is SEHNR and CDR2 FQNEAQ (reference sequence). CDR3: CSSSSGGWGEKLFF. The CDR3 DNA follows: TGTTCCAGCAGCTCGGGGGGCTGGGGGGAAAAACTGTTTTTT. Complete variable domain (other parts from reference TRBV7-9 and TRBJ1-4): DTGVSQNPRHKITKRGQNVTFRCDPISEHNRLYWYRQTLGQGPEFLTYFQNEAQLEKSRLLSDRFSAERPKGSFSTLEIQRTEQGDSAMYLCSSSSGGWGEKLFFGSGTQLSVL.

The V and J genes are TRBV28 and TRBJ1-5; possibly TRBD1 for D (5 bases). Trimming shortened V by 6 bases and J by 1 base, and 19 bases separated the two germline ends. Germline CDR1 MDHEN, CDR2 SYDVKM. This CDR3 comprises 17 residues. Written as DNA, the CDR3 is TGTGCCAGCAGAGTCACGACGGGGGTTACAAGCAATCAGCCCCAGCATTTT. Encoded protein: CASRVTTGVTSNQPQHF.

The chain combines TRBV11-1 with TRBJ2-5, with D tentatively TRBD1 (6 bases). The J call may be wrong; the DNA end is better matched by TRBJ2-7. The CDR3 covers 14 residues. Germline assignment: CDR1 SGHAT and CDR2 FQDESV (reference sequence). CDR3 region: CASSSAGAANEQYF. CDR3 coding DNA: TGTGCCAGCAGCTCGGCAGGGGCGGCTAACGAGCAGTACTTC.